This T cell receptor beta chain stems from a study of cytotoxic CD8 clonotypes in ibrutinib-treated CLL (dated by TCRdb to about 2021). With respect to the entire study: In this cohort, about 16 patients were treatment-naive and approximately ten were relapsed/refractory, while approximately 18 had unmutated IGHV. Responses were partial in 24 patients and complete in 2; after median around 65 months follow-up, some 15 stayed in remission and 12 progressed. Samples at response were collected after a median of roughly 13 months of treatment, with a range of roughly 6 to 36 months. An average of about 250,000 productive templates and 94,082 productive rearrangements was obtained per sample. Of the approximately 86 participants in the trial, roughly 26 had longitudinal samples available. Cryopreserved peripheral blood mononuclear cells were collected before treatment, at response, and at either disease progression or sustained remission. All remission and progressive disease samples were collected while patients were still receiving ibrutinib. Overall study results and their limits: Public clonotypes were found to be uncommon and were observed to contract or remain stable during treatment; the increase in clonality was shown to reflect expansion of private clonotypes at ibrutinib response. Sampling times were not matched between sustained-remission and progressing patients, and lymph node repertoires were not studied. Clonality increased at ibrutinib response, stayed stable in sustained remission, and fell back toward baseline at progression. At baseline, clonality was higher than in age-matched healthy donors and showed a strong correlation with circulating CD8+ T-cell counts.

In the paper's terms, the time point label means: 12 to 13 months on ibrutinib. Roughly 1.8 micrograms of genomic DNA were extracted from cryopreserved PBMCs for TCR beta library preparation. Longitudinal blood samples from CLL patients on ibrutinib monotherapy underwent high-throughput TCR beta sequencing. Patients were enrolled in a phase 2 open-label single-center ibrutinib monotherapy trial. A MiSeq instrument was used for deep resolution sequencing, which targeted depths ranging from 1 in 1 million up to 1 in 200,000 T cells, with coverage averaging 10x for each clonotype. TCR beta libraries were generated with the immunoSEQ hsTCRB Kit. In the source study's methods: ImmunoSEQ Data Assistant and ImmunoSEQ Analyzer were used for data analysis, and V, D and J genes were assigned according to IMGT definitions. Clonality, with values ranging from 0 to 1, was calculated as one minus the normalized Shannon entropy of productive rearrangement frequencies. Only overrepresented clonotypes making up at least 0.05% of the repertoire of each patient were included in the public clonotype analysis. Repertoires from around 13 age-matched healthy donors in immuneACCESS were used as clonality controls. Sourced from immuneACCESS, this table was stored by TCRdb with only in-frame sequences that have V and J called. A share of the clones is absent; for the studies checked, an unresolved V gene accounts for under half, and the remainder has no known explanation. That table furnishes V, J and clone size, whereas the DNA furnished D and trimming. The sample table shows about 200,000 clones, and roughly 65% are seen once. The biggest ten clones account for roughly 5.9% of the sample.

CDR1 SNHLY and CDR2 FYNNEI are derived from the germline V gene. Counted from cysteine to phenylalanine, this CDR3 has 21 amino acids. Only CDR3 DNA is held: 63 bases, read in frame from base 1. Trimmed from V: 5 bases; trimmed from J: 6 bases; junction bases lacking a gene match: 26. Turning to this clone: Its antigen is unknown. Per-base qualities were not stored, and no clone one base away is much larger.

The source material was PBMCs, sampled after 12 months of ibrutinib treatment. The source is a human donor with chronic lymphocytic leukemia. The chain employs TRBV2 and TRBJ2-5, and 11 junction bases match TRBD1. The CDR3 protein: CASSRPQRAGYRTGGEKTQYF. Read as DNA, the sequence is TGTGCCAGCAGTCGTCCCCAGAGGGCCGGGTATCGGACAGGGGGCGAGAAGACCCAGTACTTC.